These 28 T cell receptor beta chains were sequenced from one sample in a study of identical twins' blood T cells. Using its own MiXCR run on the 5' RACE reads, TCRdb lists one record per CDR3 protein. The sample includes a few hundred thousand distinct CDR3 sequences, roughly 30% of them seen just once. The source material was PBMCs. Receptor source: a woman aged 18 to 50 in good health.

This sequence joins TRBV6-1 and TRBJ2-2; no firm D call. Germline V gives CDR1 MNHNS, CDR2 SASEGT. The length of the CDR3 is 17 residues. The V end lost 4 bases, the J end lost 0 bases, and 15 bases lay between the germline ends. In DNA form, the CDR3 reads TGTGCCAGCAGTGTTGTACTGGATTTCGCGAACACCGGGGAGCTGTTTTTT. Translation gives CASSVVLDFANTGELFF.

The chain links TRBV6-2 or TRBV6-3 to TRBJ2-7, with D perhaps being TRBD1 or TRBD2 (5 bases each). The CDR3 is made up of 16 amino acids. The ends were cut back, 0 bases at V and 2 bases at J, with 14 bases in the middle. The germline V gene encodes CDR1 MNHEY and CDR2 SVGEGT. CDR3 in amino acids: CASSYSLVGPTYEQYF. The CDR3 DNA sequence: TGTGCCAGCAGTTACTCTCTTGTGGGACCAACCTACGAGCAGTACTTC.

The chain joins TRBV12-3 or TRBV12-4 to TRBJ1-1, with 7 bases matching TRBD1. V shed 5 bases and J 5 bases; nucleotides not matched to a gene: 11. The CDR3 loop spans 15 amino acids. CDR3 sequence (DNA): TGTGCCAGCAGTCCTCAGGGGGGGCTCCGTACTGAAGCTTTCTTT. Translated: CASSPQGGLRTEAFF.

This clonotype was observed a handful of times. The gene calls are TRBV6-6 and TRBJ1-2, with a tentative D call TRBD1 (6 bases). V was pared by 2 bases and J by 6 bases, with 13 bases between. Germline-derived CDR1 and CDR2 are MNHNY and SVGAGI (reference sequence). The CDR3 has 14 amino acids. The CDR3 sequence is CASSYTQGRDGYTF. The CDR3 bases are TGTGCCAGCAGTTACACGCAGGGGAGGGATGGCTACACCTTC.

This clonotype turned up a few times. J is TRBJ2-3 and V is TRBV6-5, with D uncertain. The CDR3 runs to 12 residues. Germline assignment: CDR1 MNHEY and CDR2 SVGAGI. The V end lost 6 bases, the J end lost 6 bases, and 10 bases lay between the germline ends. The CDR3 reads CASRTNLDTQYF. Here the CDR3 DNA reads TGTGCCAGCAGAACCAATCTTGATACGCAGTATTTT.

This clonotype was seen a handful of times. The chain uses TRBV20-1 and TRBJ1-5; TRBD1 is a possible D gene (5 bases). V lost 3 bases, J lost 5 bases, and 14 bases lay in between. Germline V gene lookup returns CDR1 DFQATT and CDR2 SNEGSKA (reference sequence). This CDR3 region has 14 residues. In DNA form, the CDR3 reads TGCAGTGCTAGTTCCAGGGTAGGGGATCAGCCCCAGCATTTT. Residues: CSASSRVGDQPQHF.

The chain carries TRBV10-3 and TRBJ1-5, with 7 bases that match TRBD1. J was trimmed by 0 bases and V by 10 bases; bases with no gene match: 9. Germline CDR1 is ENHRY and CDR2 is SYGVKD. The CDR3 covers 15 residues. The CDR3 coding sequence is TGTGCCAGCGGGTACAGGGGTCGTAGCAATCAGCCCCAGCATTTT. Its protein product is CASGYRGRSNQPQHF.

A few counts support this clonotype. The genes are TRBV3-1 and TRBJ1-3, with D maybe TRBD1 (6 bases). V lost 4 bases and J 0 bases, leaving 10 bases between the germline ends. The CDR3 loop spans 15 amino acids. CDR1 is LGHDT, CDR2 YNNKEL, per germline (reference sequence). The CDR3 coding sequence is TGTGCCAGCAGCCGACTGACAGGCTCTGGAAACACCATATATTTT. Protein: CASSRLTGSGNTIYF. Based on the CDR3 plus reference TRBV3-1 and TRBJ1-3, the full variable domain is DTAVSQTPKYLVTQMGNDKSIKCEQNLGHDTMYWYKQDSKKFLKIMFSYNNKELIINETVPNRFSPKSPDKAHLNLHINSLELGDSAVYFCASSRLTGSGNTIYFGEGSWLTVV.

J is TRBJ2-7 and V is TRBV10-3; D is ambiguous. Germline V CDR1 and CDR2: ENHRY, SYGVKD. The CDR3 extends over 15 amino acids. V was shortened by 3 bases and J by 4 bases, with 16 bases between the two germline ends. Written as DNA, the CDR3 is TGTGCCATCAGTGATTCTGGGCCTCTAGGTTACGAGCAGTACTTC. This encodes CAISDSGPLGYEQYF.

This chain links TRBV20-1 with TRBJ1-2; unclear D gene. The CDR3 loop spans 12 amino acids. The germline V and J ends were trimmed by 5 bases and 7 bases, with 14 bases remaining between them. The V gene's germline CDR1 is DFQATT and CDR2 SNEGSKA (reference sequence). CDR3 sequence reads: CSASRPGAGYTF. As DNA, the CDR3 is TGCAGTGCTTCCAGACCCGGAGCTGGCTACACCTTC.

This clonotype was counted many times. This chain uses TRBV6-5 with TRBJ1-6; 9 positions agree with TRBD1. The germline V gene encodes CDR1 MNHEY and CDR2 SVGAGI. The CDR3 covers 14 residues. The J segment lost 8 bases and the V segment lost 7 bases, leaving 6 bases of the junction unmatched. The CDR3 here is CASTNRDRDSPLHF. The CDR3 DNA follows: TGTGCCAGCACCAACCGGGACAGGGATTCACCCCTCCACTTT.

This clonotype was counted at least ten times. V and J are TRBV6-1 and TRBJ1-4; no clear D gene. The germline gives CDR1 MNHNS, CDR2 SASEGT. CDR3 length: 10 residues. Deletions cut 6 bases from V and 8 bases from J, with 4 bases between. The CDR3 sequence: CASSREKLFF. The CDR3 DNA reads as TGTGCCAGCAGCAGGGAAAAACTGTTTTTT.

This clonotype was recorded at least ten times. The rearrangement uses TRBV18 and TRBJ1-2; no clear D. CDR3 size: 14 residues. Per germline, CDR1 KGHSH and CDR2 LQKENI. V shed 1 base and J shed 6 bases, with 12 bases lying between them. The CDR3 reads CASSPRVGTDGYTF. CDR3 nucleotides: TGTGCCAGCTCACCACGAGTTGGCACCGATGGCTACACCTTC.

This clonotype was counted between two and nine times. CDR3 sequence reads: CAISEGSGSEEAFF. The CDR3 region has the DNA TGTGCCATCAGTGAGGGGTCGGGGAGCGAGGAAGCTTTCTTT. V is TRBV10-3 and J is TRBJ1-1, with D uncertain. Germline V gives CDR1 ENHRY, CDR2 SYGVKD. V dropped 2 bases and J dropped 8 bases, with 15 bases sitting between them. The CDR3 length is 14 residues.

The V call is TRBV20-1, the J call TRBJ2-1; D is possibly TRBD1 (6 bases). V was trimmed by 6 bases and J by 8 bases, leaving 17 bases between them. The V gene's germline CDR1 is DFQATT and CDR2 SNEGSKA (reference sequence). CDR3 size: 13 residues. In DNA, the CDR3 is TGCAGTGCCCTCGACAGGTCTCCCGATGAGCAGTTCTTC. Translation gives CSALDRSPDEQFF.

This clonotype was seen more than once but under ten times. This chain uses TRBV5-3 with TRBJ2-3; a possible D gene is TRBD2 (6 bases). TRBV5-3 belongs to the ORF category, with a function that is uncertain. This CDR3 region has 16 residues. V lost 2 bases to trimming and J lost 2 bases, with 15 bases between them. The CDR3 DNA follows: TGTGCCAGAAGCTTCGGCGGAGGACTAAACACAGATACGCAGTATTTT. It codes for CARSFGGGLNTDTQYF.

This clonotype showed up many times. The V call is TRBV20-1, the J call TRBJ1-1; D not certain. The germline CDR1 and CDR2 sequences are DFQATT and SNEGSKA (reference sequence). V shed 0 bases and J shed 0 bases, with 8 bases lying between them. The CDR3 runs 14 residues. The CDR3: CSARDPGMNTEAFF. CDR3 DNA: TGCAGTGCTAGAGATCCTGGGATGAACACTGAAGCTTTCTTT.

In its sample, this clonotype was seen a few times. The chain has TRBV29-1 and TRBJ1-3; D unclear. V lost 4 bases and J lost 7, with 14 bases in between. Germline V gene lookup returns CDR1 SQVTM and CDR2 ANQGSEA. The CDR3 contains 13 residues. CDR3 loop: CSVVFSGYNTIYF. The CDR3 nucleotides read TGCAGCGTTGTGTTTTCCGGGTATAACACCATATATTTT.

The CDR3 DNA reads as TGTGCCAGCAGCCAAGACACACTGTGGGGCTACACCTTC. Residues: CASSQDTLWGYTF. V and J are TRBV3-1 and TRBJ1-2; D not certain. Germline V CDR1 and CDR2: LGHDT, YNNKEL (reference sequence). Trimming shortened V by 0 bases and J by 8 bases, and 10 bases separated the two germline ends. CDR3 length equals 13 residues. Full variable domain (remainder filled in from reference TRBV3-1 and TRBJ1-2): DTAVSQTPKYLVTQMGNDKSIKCEQNLGHDTMYWYKQDSKKFLKIMFSYNNKELIINETVPNRFSPKSPDKAHLNLHINSLELGDSAVYFCASSQDTLWGYTFGSGTRLTVV.

The chain recombines TRBV3-1 with TRBJ1-6, with D hard to call. Germline V gene sequence: CDR1 LGHDT, CDR2 YNNKEL (reference sequence). Trimming removed 0 bases from V and 9 bases from J, with 6 bases in between. The length of the CDR3 is 13 residues. The CDR3 sequence: CASSQEQISPLHF. The CDR3 region has the DNA TGTGCCAGCAGCCAAGAACAAATTTCACCCCTCCACTTT.

This clonotype turned up a few times. The rearrangement links TRBV13 to TRBJ1-3; 7 bases align to TRBD1. V lost 7 bases to trimming and J lost 0 bases; unmatched junction nucleotides: 6. Germline values: CDR1 PRHDT, CDR2 FYEKMQ (reference sequence). This CDR3 contains 15 residues. The CDR3 nucleotides read TGTGCCAGCAAGGGGGGACAGAGCTCTGGAAACACCATATATTTT. It encodes CASKGGQSSGNTIYF. Filled out from reference TRBV13 and TRBJ1-3, the complete variable domain reads AAGVIQSPRHLIKEKRETATLKCYPIPRHDTVYWYQQGPGQDPQFLISFYEKMQSDKGSIPDRFSAQQFSDYHSELNMSSLELGDSALYFCASKGGQSSGNTIYFGEGSWLTVV.

This clonotype was detected only a few times. The rearrangement links TRBV29-1 to TRBJ1-1, with 7 positions matching TRBD1. J gave up 3 bases and V 4 bases, and 8 bases lay outside the gene matches. The V gene's germline CDR1 is SQVTM and CDR2 ANQGSEA. This CDR3 is built from 14 residues. The CDR3 is CSVGSLQGDTEAFF. The CDR3 DNA reads TGCAGCGTTGGGTCACTCCAGGGGGACACTGAAGCTTTCTTT.

The V call is TRBV20-1, the J call TRBJ2-1, with 8 bases aligning to TRBD2. The V segment lost 5 bases and the J segment 9 bases; nucleotides outside the gene matches: 15. The germline CDR1 and CDR2 sequences are DFQATT and SNEGSKA (reference sequence). The CDR3 is made up of 15 amino acids. The CDR3 coding sequence is TGCAGTGCTGGCATAACTAGCGGACCCACGGCTGAGCAGTTCTTC. Translated: CSAGITSGPTAEQFF.

The chain couples TRBV29-1 to TRBJ1-5; D possibly corresponds to TRBD1 (5 bases). Germline CDR1 SQVTM, CDR2 ANQGSEA. Trimming removed 5 bases from V and 7 bases from J, with 15 bases in between. The CDR3 extends over 13 amino acids. The CDR3 sequence: CSVWDGIGQPQHF. The CDR3 coding sequence is TGCAGCGTTTGGGACGGAATTGGACAGCCCCAGCATTTT.

This clonotype was observed a handful of times. The chain couples TRBV6-9 to TRBJ1-2; D is ambiguous. Germline V lookup: CDR1 MNHGY, CDR2 SVAAGI. V lost 11 bases, J lost 2 bases, and 6 bases lay in between. There are 10 residues in the CDR3. DNA of the CDR3: TGTGCCCACTTCAACTATGGCTACACCTTC. Protein: CAHFNYGYTF.

The chain carries TRBV11-2 and TRBJ1-2; D perhaps matches TRBD1 (5 bases). Trimming cost V 1 base and J 5 bases, with 14 bases left between them. The CDR3 is 15 amino acids. Germline V gene sequence: CDR1 SGHAT, CDR2 FQNNGV. The CDR3 DNA reads TGTGCCAGCAGCTTAGTGGGGGGTGCAAAATATGGCTACACCTTC. Residues: CASSLVGGAKYGYTF.

The gene calls are TRBV2 and TRBJ1-4; perhaps TRBD1 as D (6 bases). This CDR3 has 14 amino acids. From germline, CDR1 is SNHLY and CDR2 FYNNEI. Trimming left V 10 bases short and J 6 bases short, with 18 bases between. CDR3 coding DNA: TGTGCCACCAACGGACTGGACAGTTATGAAAAACTGTTTTTT. The encoded protein is CATNGLDSYEKLFF.

This clonotype came up a few times. This chain connects TRBV29-1 to TRBJ1-1, with TRBD1 identical over 7 bases. The germline V gene encodes CDR1 SQVTM and CDR2 ANQGSEA. The length of the CDR3 is 12 residues. V gave up 5 bases and J gave up 4 bases; unmatched junction bases: 4. The CDR3 is CSVITGVTEAFF. The CDR3 DNA follows: TGCAGCGTTATAACAGGGGTCACTGAAGCTTTCTTT. Combining the CDR3 with reference TRBV29-1 and TRBJ1-1 gives the whole variable domain SAVISQKPSRDICQRGTSLTIQCQVDSQVTMMFWYRQQPGQSLTLIATANQGSEATYESGFVIDKFPISRPNLTFSTLTVSNMSPEDSSIYLCSVITGVTEAFFGQGTRLTVV.